Below are 5 T cell receptor beta chains sequenced from a single sample in a study of Graves' ophthalmopathy and Graves' hyperthyroidism. RNA transcripts were the source from which TCR beta CDR3 regions were amplified. HTBI-primed RT-PCR formed the first round, and a multiplex PCR formed the second. One entry per CDR3 protein, called by TCRdb with MiXCR from the multiplex PCR reads. The sample shows roughly 480,000 distinct CDR3 sequences, around 14% of them seen only once. Sequenced input: blood. All receptors come from a woman in her twenties or thirties with Graves' ophthalmopathy.

In its sample, this clonotype was seen many times. The chain carries TRBV7-2 and TRBJ2-5; D is perhaps TRBD1 (5 bases). Germline V gene sequence: CDR1 SGHTA, CDR2 FQGNSA. The V and J ends lost 5 bases and 5 bases respectively, with 15 bases between them. The CDR3 consists of 14 residues. CDR3 sequence (DNA): TGTGCCAGCAGCAACCCGACAGTGAGGGAGACCCAGTACTTC. Translating it yields CASSNPTVRETQYF.

This clonotype was recorded many times. The chain joins TRBV25-1 to TRBJ1-1; D is unresolved. The V end lost 4 bases, the J end lost 0 bases, and 12 bases lay between the germline ends. The CDR3 is made up of 15 amino acids. CDR1 MGHDK and CDR2 SYGVNS come from the germline V gene. The CDR3 loop reads CASSALGGMNTEAFF. The CDR3 bases are TGTGCCAGCAGTGCCCTGGGAGGAATGAACACTGAAGCTTTCTTT.

This clonotype was counted at least ten times. CDR3 residues: CASETGKETQYF. The CDR3 DNA reads as TGTGCCAGCGAAACTGGGAAAGAGACCCAGTACTTC. J is TRBJ2-5 and V is TRBV28, with D unclear. The germline V and J ends were trimmed by 8 bases and 3 bases, with 10 bases remaining between them. CDR1 and CDR2 from the germline V gene are MDHEN and SYDVKM. The CDR3 spans 12 residues.

This clonotype was found many times. The CDR3 DNA reads as TGTGCCAGCAGGACCGGGACAGGACCCTACGAGCAGTACTTC. It is translated as CASRTGTGPYEQYF. The chain carries TRBV12-3 or TRBV12-4 and TRBJ2-7; 8 bases line up with TRBD1. V gave up 6 bases and J gave up 2 bases; unmatched junction bases: 6. The CDR3 runs 14 residues.

The chain recombines TRBV28 with TRBJ1-5; no clear D. This CDR3 has 15 residues. Trimming took 6 bases from V and 9 from J, leaving 21 bases between them. Germline CDR1 reads MDHEN; CDR2 reads SYDVKM. The CDR3: CASSPNPGRGGPQHF. The DNA for the CDR3 is TGTGCCAGCAGCCCTAATCCGGGCCGGGGTGGGCCCCAGCATTTT.